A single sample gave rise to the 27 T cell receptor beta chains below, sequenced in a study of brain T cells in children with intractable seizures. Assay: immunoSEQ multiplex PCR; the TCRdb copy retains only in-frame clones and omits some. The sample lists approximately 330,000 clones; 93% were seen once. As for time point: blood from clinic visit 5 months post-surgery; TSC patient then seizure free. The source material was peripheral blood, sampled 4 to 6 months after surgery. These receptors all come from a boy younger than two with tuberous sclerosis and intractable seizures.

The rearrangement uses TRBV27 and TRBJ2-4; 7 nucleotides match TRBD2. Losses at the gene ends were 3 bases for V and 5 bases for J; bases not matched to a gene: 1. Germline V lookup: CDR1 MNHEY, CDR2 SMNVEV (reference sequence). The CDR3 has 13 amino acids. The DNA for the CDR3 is TGTGCCAGCAGTTTCCGGGGGGAAAACATTCAGTACTTC. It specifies CASSFRGENIQYF.

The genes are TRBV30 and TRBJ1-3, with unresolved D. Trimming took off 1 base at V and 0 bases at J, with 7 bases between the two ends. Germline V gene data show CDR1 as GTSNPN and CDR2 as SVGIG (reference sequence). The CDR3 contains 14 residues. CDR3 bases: TGTGCCTGGAGTGACACCAACTCTGGAAACACCATATATTTT. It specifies CAWSDTNSGNTIYF. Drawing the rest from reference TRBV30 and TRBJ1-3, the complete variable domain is SQTIHQWPATLVQPVGSPLSLECTVEGTSNPNLYWYRQAAGRGLQLLFYSVGIGQISSEVPQNLSASRPQDRQFILSSKKLLLSDSGFYLCAWSDTNSGNTIYFGEGSWLTVV.

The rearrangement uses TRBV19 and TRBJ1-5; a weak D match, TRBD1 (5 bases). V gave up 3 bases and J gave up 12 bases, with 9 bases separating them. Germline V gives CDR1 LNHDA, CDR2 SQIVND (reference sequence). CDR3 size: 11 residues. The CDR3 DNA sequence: TGTGCCAGTAGTATGGGGGGGGACCAGCATTTT. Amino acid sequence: CASSMGGDQHF.

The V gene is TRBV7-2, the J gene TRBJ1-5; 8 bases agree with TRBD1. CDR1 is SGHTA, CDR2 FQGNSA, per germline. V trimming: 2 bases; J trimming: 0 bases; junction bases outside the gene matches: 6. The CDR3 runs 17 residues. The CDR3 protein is CASSLRQGPYSNQPQHF. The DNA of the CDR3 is TGTGCCAGCAGCTTACGACAGGGGCCTTATAGCAATCAGCCCCAGCATTTT.

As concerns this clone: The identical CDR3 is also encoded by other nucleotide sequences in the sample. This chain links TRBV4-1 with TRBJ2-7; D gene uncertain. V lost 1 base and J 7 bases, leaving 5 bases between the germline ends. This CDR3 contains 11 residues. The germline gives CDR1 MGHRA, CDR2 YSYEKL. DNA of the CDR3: TGCGCCAGCAGCCAAGGGCGTGAGCAGTACTTC. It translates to CASSQGREQYF.

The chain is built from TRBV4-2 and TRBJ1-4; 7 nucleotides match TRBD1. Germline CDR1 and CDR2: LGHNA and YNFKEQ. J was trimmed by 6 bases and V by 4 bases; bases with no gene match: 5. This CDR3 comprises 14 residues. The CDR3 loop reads CASSPGQTHEKLFF. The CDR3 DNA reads TGTGCCAGCAGCCCGGGACAGACCCATGAAAAACTGTTTTTT.

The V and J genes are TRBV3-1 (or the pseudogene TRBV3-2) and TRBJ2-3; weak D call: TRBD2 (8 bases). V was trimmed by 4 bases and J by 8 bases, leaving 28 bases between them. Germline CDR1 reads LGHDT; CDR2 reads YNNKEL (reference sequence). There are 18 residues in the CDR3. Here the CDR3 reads CASSPRPAGVEGAATQYF. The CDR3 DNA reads TGTGCCAGCAGCCCCCGTCCAGCGGGAGTAGAGGGGGCGGCTACGCAGTATTTT.

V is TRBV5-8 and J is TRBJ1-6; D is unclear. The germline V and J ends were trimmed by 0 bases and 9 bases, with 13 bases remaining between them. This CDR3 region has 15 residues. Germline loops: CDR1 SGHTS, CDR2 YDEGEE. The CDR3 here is CASSLGSNRGSPLHF. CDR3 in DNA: TGTGCCAGCAGCTTGGGCTCAAACCGGGGTTCACCCCTCCACTTT.

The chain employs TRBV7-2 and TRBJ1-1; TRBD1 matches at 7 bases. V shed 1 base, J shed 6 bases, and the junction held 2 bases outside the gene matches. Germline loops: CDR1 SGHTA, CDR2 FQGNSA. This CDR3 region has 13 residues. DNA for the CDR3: TGTGCCAGCAGCTTAGTAGGGGGCCCTGAAGCTTTCTTT. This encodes CASSLVGGPEAFF. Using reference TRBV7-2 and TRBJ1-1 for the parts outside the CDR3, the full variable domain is GAGVSQSPSNKVTEKGKDVELRCDPISGHTALYWYRQSLGQGLEFLIYFQGNSAPDKSGLPSDRFSAERTGGSVSTLTIQRTQQEDSAVYLCASSLVGGPEAFFGQGTRLTVV.

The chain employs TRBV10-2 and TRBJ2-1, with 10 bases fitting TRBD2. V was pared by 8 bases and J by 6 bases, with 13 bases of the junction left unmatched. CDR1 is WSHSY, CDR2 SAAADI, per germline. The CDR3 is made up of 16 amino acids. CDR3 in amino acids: CASLPDPGLAINEQFF. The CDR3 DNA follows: TGCGCCAGCCTACCTGACCCGGGACTAGCGATCAATGAGCAGTTCTTC.

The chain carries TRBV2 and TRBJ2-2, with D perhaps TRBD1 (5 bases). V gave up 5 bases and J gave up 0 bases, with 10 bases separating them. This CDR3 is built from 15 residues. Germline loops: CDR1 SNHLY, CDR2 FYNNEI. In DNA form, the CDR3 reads TGTGCCAGCAGTCTCGACAGATCGAACACCGGGGAGCTGTTTTTT. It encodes CASSLDRSNTGELFF.

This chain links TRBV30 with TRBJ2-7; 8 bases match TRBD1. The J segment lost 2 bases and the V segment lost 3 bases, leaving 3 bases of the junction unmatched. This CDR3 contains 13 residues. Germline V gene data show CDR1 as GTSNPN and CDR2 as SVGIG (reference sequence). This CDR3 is CAWREQGAYEQYF. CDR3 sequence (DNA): TGTGCCTGGAGAGAACAGGGGGCCTACGAGCAGTACTTC.

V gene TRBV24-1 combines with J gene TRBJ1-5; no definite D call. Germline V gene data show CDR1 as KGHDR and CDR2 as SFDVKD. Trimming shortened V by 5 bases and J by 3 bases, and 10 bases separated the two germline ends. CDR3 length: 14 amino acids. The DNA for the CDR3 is TGTGCCACCAGTGGTTTCGGGCCCAATCAGCCCCAGCATTTT. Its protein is CATSGFGPNQPQHF.

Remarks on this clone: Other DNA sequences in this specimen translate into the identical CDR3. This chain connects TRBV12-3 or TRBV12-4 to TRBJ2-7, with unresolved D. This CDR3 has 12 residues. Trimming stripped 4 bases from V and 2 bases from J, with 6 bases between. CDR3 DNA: TGTGCCAGCAGTTACAGAGCCTACGAGCAGTACTTC. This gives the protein CASSYRAYEQYF.

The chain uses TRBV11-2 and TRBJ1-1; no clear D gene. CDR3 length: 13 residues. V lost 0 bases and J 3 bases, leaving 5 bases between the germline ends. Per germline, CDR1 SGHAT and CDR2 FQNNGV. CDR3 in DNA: TGTGCCAGCAGCTTAGATCTGGACACTGAAGCTTTCTTT. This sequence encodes CASSLDLDTEAFF.

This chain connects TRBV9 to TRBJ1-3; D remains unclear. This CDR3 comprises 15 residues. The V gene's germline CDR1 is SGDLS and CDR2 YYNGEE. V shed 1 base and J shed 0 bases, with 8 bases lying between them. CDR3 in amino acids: CASSVWGVSGNTIYF. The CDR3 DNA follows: TGTGCCAGCAGCGTATGGGGAGTCTCTGGAAACACCATATATTTT.

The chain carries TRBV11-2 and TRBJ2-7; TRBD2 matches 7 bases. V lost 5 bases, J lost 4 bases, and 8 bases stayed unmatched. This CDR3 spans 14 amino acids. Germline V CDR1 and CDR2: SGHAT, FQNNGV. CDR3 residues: CASSIWDGGYEQYF. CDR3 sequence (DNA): TGTGCCAGCAGCATATGGGACGGGGGGTACGAGCAGTACTTC.

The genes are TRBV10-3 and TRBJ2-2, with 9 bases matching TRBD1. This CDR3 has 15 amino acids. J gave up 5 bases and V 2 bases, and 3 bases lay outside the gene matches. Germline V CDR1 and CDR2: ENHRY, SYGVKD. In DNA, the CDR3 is TGTGCCATCAGTGAGCGGACAGGGGTGACCGGGGAGCTGTTTTTT. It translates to CAISERTGVTGELFF.

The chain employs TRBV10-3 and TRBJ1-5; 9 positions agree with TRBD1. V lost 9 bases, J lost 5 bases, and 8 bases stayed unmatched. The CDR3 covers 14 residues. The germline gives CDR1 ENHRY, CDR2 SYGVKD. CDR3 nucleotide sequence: TGTGCCATAGGGACAGGGAGGGAGCATCAGCCCCAGCATTTT. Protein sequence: CAIGTGREHQPQHF.

DNA of the CDR3: TGTGCCAGCAGTTACTCGCGACTAGCGGGAGGAGAGACCCAGTACTTC. Protein: CASSYSRLAGGETQYF. The V gene is TRBV6-6, the J gene TRBJ2-5; 13 bases are shared with TRBD2. The CDR3 totals 16 residues. Unmatched junction bases numbered 2, after V lost 0 bases and J lost 4 bases. The germline CDR1 and CDR2 sequences are MNHNY and SVGAGI (reference sequence).

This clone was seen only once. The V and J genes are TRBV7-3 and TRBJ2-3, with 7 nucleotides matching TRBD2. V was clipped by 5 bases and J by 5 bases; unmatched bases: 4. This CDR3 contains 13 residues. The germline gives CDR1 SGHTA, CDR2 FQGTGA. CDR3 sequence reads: CASSPTGGDTQYF. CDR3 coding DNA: TGTGCCAGCAGCCCCACGGGAGGAGATACGCAGTATTTT.

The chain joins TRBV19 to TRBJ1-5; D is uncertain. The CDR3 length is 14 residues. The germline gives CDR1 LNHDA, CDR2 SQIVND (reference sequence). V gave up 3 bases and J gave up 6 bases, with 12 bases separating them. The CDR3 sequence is CASSMAGRSQPQHF. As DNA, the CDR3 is TGTGCCAGTAGTATGGCGGGAAGGAGTCAGCCCCAGCATTTT.

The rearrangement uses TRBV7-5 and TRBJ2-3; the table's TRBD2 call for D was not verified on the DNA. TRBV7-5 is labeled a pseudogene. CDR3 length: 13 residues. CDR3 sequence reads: CARSRGSGATQYF. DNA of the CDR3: TGTGCCAGAAGCCGAGGTAGCGGAGCAACGCAGTATTTT.

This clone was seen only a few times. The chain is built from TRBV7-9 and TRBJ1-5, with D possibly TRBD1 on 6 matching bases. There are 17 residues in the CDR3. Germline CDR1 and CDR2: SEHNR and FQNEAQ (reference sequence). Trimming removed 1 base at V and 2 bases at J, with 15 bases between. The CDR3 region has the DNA TGTGCCAGCAGCTTAGGAGGGGGGTTGATGGGCAATCAGCCCCAGCATTTT. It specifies CASSLGGGLMGNQPQHF. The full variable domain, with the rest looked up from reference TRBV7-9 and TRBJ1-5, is DTGVSQNPRHKITKRGQNVTFRCDPISEHNRLYWYRQTLGQGPEFLTYFQNEAQLEKSRLLSDRFSAERPKGSFSTLEIQRTEQGDSAMYLCASSLGGGLMGNQPQHFGDGTRLSIL.

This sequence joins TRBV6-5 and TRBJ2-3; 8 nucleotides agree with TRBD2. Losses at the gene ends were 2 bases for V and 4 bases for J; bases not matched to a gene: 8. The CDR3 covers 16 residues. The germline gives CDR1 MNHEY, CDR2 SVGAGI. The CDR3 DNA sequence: TGTGCCAGCAGTTACGACAGCGGGAGCGCCGCAGATACGCAGTATTTT. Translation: CASSYDSGSAADTQYF.

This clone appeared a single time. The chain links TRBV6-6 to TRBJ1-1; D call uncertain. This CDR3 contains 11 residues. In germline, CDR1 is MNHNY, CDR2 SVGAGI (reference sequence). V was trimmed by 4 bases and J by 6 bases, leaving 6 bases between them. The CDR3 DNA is TGTGCCAGCAGTTCTGGGGCTGAAGCTTTCTTT. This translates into CASSSGAEAFF.

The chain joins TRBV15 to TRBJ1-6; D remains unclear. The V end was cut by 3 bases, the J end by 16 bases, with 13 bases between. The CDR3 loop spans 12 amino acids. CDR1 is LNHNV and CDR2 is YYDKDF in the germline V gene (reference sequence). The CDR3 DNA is TGTGCCACCAGCAGCACCGGGATCGAACTCCACTTT. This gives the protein CATSSTGIELHF.